The rows below give T cell receptor beta chains drawn from one sample of a study of T cell responses to AZD1222 COVID-19 vaccine. Repertoires were generated with immunoSEQ multiplex PCR, while TCRdb's copy carries only in-frame clones and drops some. The sample includes 55,000 to 65,000 clones, approximately 83% of them seen just once. The sample consisted of peripheral blood, taken on day 0 of AZD1222 vaccination. All receptors come from an adult in good health. CDR3s include the opening cysteine and the closing phenylalanine or tryptophan. D genes are given only for firm matches. Not all rows give a size; the values are once, few, many and, for expanded clones, a class.

NA	TRBV7-8	TRBJ2-2	NA	TGTGCCAGCAGCTTACCGGGGGAGCTGTTTTTT	CASSLPGELFF
NA	TRBV3-1/TRBV3-2	TRBJ1-5	few	TGTGCCAGCAGTTTACAGGGTATGAACAATCAGCCCCAGCATTTT	CASSLQGMNNQPQHF
NA	TRBV27	TRBJ1-5	NA	TGTGCCAGCAGTTTATGGCGGAATCGTAATCAGCCCCAGCATTTT	CASSLWRNRNQPQHF
TRBD1	TRBV11-2	TRBJ2-5	NA	TGTGCCAGCAGCCTGGGAGCAGGGGGCATCCAGACCCAGTACTTC	CASSLGAGGIQTQYF
NA	TRBV2	TRBJ1-5	NA	TGTGCCAGCAATACTCAGGGAATGCAGCCCCAGCATTTT	CASNTQGMQPQHF
TRBD1	TRBV19	TRBJ1-2	NA	TGTGCCAGTAGCCAGTATTTATCCCCAAGGACAGGGAGCGGCTACACCTTC	CASSQYLSPRTGSGYTF
NA	TRBV19	TRBJ1-6	NA	TGTGCCAGTAGTATGCGGGGGTTTGATTCACCCCTCCACTTT	CASSMRGFDSPLHF
TRBD1	TRBV6-4	TRBJ1-3	NA	TGTGCCAGCAGTTGGGGGCAGGGGGAGTCCGGAAACACCATATATTTT	CASSWGQGESGNTIYF
NA	TRBV7-9	TRBJ2-2	NA	TGTGCCAGCAGCCCCCGAGGGCAGAAGAACACCGGGGAGCTGTTTTTT	CASSPRGQKNTGELFF
TRBD2	TRBV7-9	TRBJ2-7	NA	TGTGCCAGCAGGGGTAGCGGGGAGAGCTCCTACGAGCAGTACTTC	CASRGSGESSYEQYF
NA	TRBV20-1	TRBJ2-5	NA	TGCAGCGCTAGATTAGATGAGACCCAGTACTTC	CSARLDETQYF
TRBD1	TRBV5-4	TRBJ2-3	few	TGTGCCAGCAGCTTGCCTATCGGACAGGGCAGCACAGATACGCAGTATTTT	CASSLPIGQGSTDTQYF
TRBD1	TRBV7-3	TRBJ1-3	NA	TGTGCCAGCAGCTTAAGTACCGGGACAGGGGAAAACACCATATATTTT	CASSLSTGTGENTIYF
NA	TRBV2	TRBJ1-2	NA	TGTGCCAGCAGTGGACAGACCCTCTATGGCTACACCTTC	CASSGQTLYGYTF
TRBD2	TRBV7-3	TRBJ2-3	NA	TGTGCCAGCAGTCCTTGGACTAGCGGGAACACAGATACGCAGTATTTT	CASSPWTSGNTDTQYF
TRBD1	TRBV6-5	TRBJ1-2	NA	TGTGCCAGCAGCCGGCTTGGACAGGGAAAGGGTGGCTACACCTTC	CASSRLGQGKGGYTF
NA	TRBV18	TRBJ1-3	NA	TGTGCCAGCTCACCATTCGAGGGTCCCGGAAACACCATATATTTT	CASSPFEGPGNTIYF
TRBD1	TRBV7-8	TRBJ1-5	NA	TGTGCCAGCAGCTCAGTCCCGGGACAGGGAAATCAGCCCCAGCATTTT	CASSSVPGQGNQPQHF
TRBD2	TRBV5-1	TRBJ2-3	NA	TGCGCCAGCAGCTTGGGGGTCAGCGGGGGTACAGATACGCAGTATTTT	CASSLGVSGGTDTQYF
NA	TRBV6-5	TRBJ1-2	NA	TGTGCCAGCAGTTACTCGGGAGATGTGACCAGGAGCTTC	CASSYSGDVTRSF
NA	TRBV5-1	TRBJ1-1	NA	TGCGCCAGCAGCTCCGCCCGACCTAACACTGAAGCTTTCTTT	CASSSARPNTEAFF
TRBD2	TRBV6-5	TRBJ2-7	few	TGTGCCAGCAGGGGAGGGCGGTGGGAGCAGTACTTC	CASRGGRWEQYF
TRBD1	TRBV5-4	TRBJ1-2	NA	TGTGCCAGCAGCTTTCCGGGACAGGGCGACTATGGCTACACCTTC	CASSFPGQGDYGYTF
NA	TRBV5-6	TRBJ1-5	NA	TGTGCCAGCAGCTTGACCGGGGCCAGCAATCAGCCCCAGCATTTT	CASSLTGASNQPQHF
NA	TRBV3-1/TRBV3-2	TRBJ2-4	NA	TGTGCCAGCAGCCCGGGAGTAGCCAAAAACATTCAGTACTTC	CASSPGVAKNIQYF
TRBD1	TRBV5-1	TRBJ2-1	NA	TGCGCCAGCAGCCCGGGACAGGGGAGCTACAATGAGCAGTTCTTC	CASSPGQGSYNEQFF
NA	TRBV7-8	TRBJ2-5	NA	TGTGCCAGCAGCCTCGGAGTGGGGCCCGGGGAGACCCAGTACTTC	CASSLGVGPGETQYF
TRBD1	TRBV9	TRBJ2-7	NA	TGTGCCAGCAGCCGACGACAGGGGGTCTCCTACGAGCAGTACTTC	CASSRRQGVSYEQYF